Listed below are T cell receptor beta chains from one sample, sequenced in a study of vaccination effects on CD4 cells after COVID-19. This table comes from immunoSEQ multiplex PCR, and its TCRdb copy is limited to in-frame clones, with some not included. Of approximately 54,000 clones in the sample, around 85% were seen once. Antigen specificity for these receptors is unknown. Sequencing used CD4+ T cells from PBMCs cultured with HCoV-229E spike peptides, obtained before COVID-19 vaccination. The origin of the receptors is a human donor who received a COVID-19 vaccine. Both conserved end residues are part of each CDR3. The order of the fields is J gene, D gene, V gene, clone size, CDR3 DNA, CDR3 protein. D genes are given only for firm matches. Some rows have no size entry. The others give once, few or many, or a class for an expanded clone.

>TRBJ1-1|NA|TRBV7-9|few
TGTGCCAGCAGCTTAGATCTAGGGGCAACTGAAGCTTTCTTT
CASSLDLGATEAFF
>TRBJ1-2|NA|TRBV29-1|once
TGCAGCGCCGTGACAGGTTCTAACTATGGCTACACCTTC
CSAVTGSNYGYTF
>TRBJ1-4|TRBD1|TRBV15|NA
TGTGCCACCAGCAGAGAATTGGGACAGGGTGGTGAAAAACTGTTTTTT
CATSRELGQGGEKLFF
>TRBJ2-1|NA|TRBV2|NA
TGTGCCAGCAGATTACAGGGCTACAATGAGCAGTTCTTC
CASRLQGYNEQFF
>TRBJ1-6|TRBD1|TRBV3-1/TRBV3-2|few
TGTGCCAGCAGCCAGGGACAGGGGAATTCACCCCTCCACTTT
CASSQGQGNSPLHF
>TRBJ2-5|TRBD2|TRBV28|NA
TGTGCCAGCAGTTTATACCCATTTGGTAGCGGGGCGAAACAAGAGACCCAGTACTTC
CASSLYPFGSGAKQETQYF
>TRBJ1-5|NA|TRBV7-9|NA
TGTGCCAGCAGCTTTGGAGGAGTAAATCAGCCCCAGCATTTT
CASSFGGVNQPQHF
>TRBJ1-1|NA|TRBV5-5|NA
TGTGCCAGCAGCTTGATGGGAGACACTGAAGCTTTCTTT
CASSLMGDTEAFF
>TRBJ2-5|TRBD1|TRBV11-2|NA
TGTGCCAGCAGCCCAAACAGGGGGCTTCAAGAGACCCAGTACTTC
CASSPNRGLQETQYF
>TRBJ1-5|TRBD1|TRBV7-8|NA
TGTGCCAGCAGCTCGGGACAGGGGAATCAGCCCCAGCATTTT
CASSSGQGNQPQHF
>TRBJ2-2|NA|TRBV9|NA
TGTGCCAGCAGCACGGGCGGGGCCACGAACACCGGGGAGCTGTTTTTT
CASSTGGATNTGELFF
>TRBJ2-5|NA|TRBV7-8|NA
TGTGCCAGCAGCCAACAGCAGGCAGCCTCGACCCAGTACTTC
CASSQQQAASTQYF
>TRBJ1-4|TRBD1|TRBV4-1|NA
TGCGCCAGCAGCGGATACAGGGGGGAGTCGGAAAAACTGTTTTTT
CASSGYRGESEKLFF
>TRBJ2-3|NA|TRBV7-3|NA
TGTGCCAGCAGCTTAAGGGGGGGCGAAGATACGCAGTATTTT
CASSLRGGEDTQYF
>TRBJ2-2|TRBD1|TRBV4-2|NA
TGTGCCAGCAGCCCTAGGACAGGGCAACTAACCGGGGAGCTGTTTTTT
CASSPRTGQLTGELFF
>TRBJ2-1|NA|TRBV2|NA
TGTGCCAGCAGGATGGGGGAAGTCTACAATGAGCAGTTCTTC
CASRMGEVYNEQFF
>TRBJ2-5|NA|TRBV6-2/TRBV6-3|once
NA
CASSSSAWETQYF
>TRBJ1-4|TRBD1|TRBV6-6|NA
TGTGCCAGCAGCGGACAGGCGCGCCTAGGGGAAAAACTGTTTTTT
CASSGQARLGEKLFF
>TRBJ1-6|TRBD1|TRBV10-3|NA
TGTGCCATTGGTGGTACGACAGGGAAAAATTCACCCCTCCACTTT
CAIGGTTGKNSPLHF
>TRBJ1-5|NA|TRBV15|NA
TGTGCCACCAGCAGAGATAGGGCAGGGACCAATCAGCCCCAGCATTTT
CATSRDRAGTNQPQHF
>TRBJ2-4|TRBD2|TRBV3-1/TRBV3-2|once
TGTGCCAGCAGCCAAGAACCAAGCGGGAGGGCGTACTTC
CASSQEPSGRAYF
>TRBJ2-2|NA|TRBV3-1/TRBV3-2|NA
TGTGCCAGCAGCCCGCCGGGTCTGAACACCGGGGAGCTGTTTTTT
CASSPPGLNTGELFF
>TRBJ1-1|NA|TRBV7-2|NA
TGTGCCAGCAGCTTAATCGGCAGCTCCTCAACGAACACTGAAGCTTTCTTT
CASSLIGSSSTNTEAFF
>TRBJ1-5|NA|TRBV12-2|NA
TGTGCAAGTCGCTCCATCGGACAGGGGAACTATCAGCCCCAGCATTTT
CASRSIGQGNYQPQHF
>TRBJ2-5|NA|TRBV10-1|NA
TGCGCCAGCAGTGAGTCGGCGGCAAGATCCCAAGAGACCCAGTACTTC
CASSESAARSQETQYF
>TRBJ2-2|NA|TRBV19|NA
TGTGCCAGTAGGGGGACTTCTGGTATCGGGGAGCTGTTTTTT
CASRGTSGIGELFF
>TRBJ2-1|TRBD1|TRBV7-9|NA
TGTGCCAGCAGCCCTGGTGGCTCACAGGGGTACAATGAGCAGTTCTTC
CASSPGGSQGYNEQFF
>TRBJ2-2|TRBD1|TRBV24-1|NA
TGTGCCACCAGTTGGACAGGGCCGGGCGGGGAGCTGTTTTTT
CATSWTGPGGELFF
>TRBJ2-2|TRBD1|TRBV3-1/TRBV3-2|NA
TGTGCCAGCAGCCCCACCCCAGGGACAGGGGGACCGAACACCGGGGAGCTGTTTTTT
CASSPTPGTGGPNTGELFF